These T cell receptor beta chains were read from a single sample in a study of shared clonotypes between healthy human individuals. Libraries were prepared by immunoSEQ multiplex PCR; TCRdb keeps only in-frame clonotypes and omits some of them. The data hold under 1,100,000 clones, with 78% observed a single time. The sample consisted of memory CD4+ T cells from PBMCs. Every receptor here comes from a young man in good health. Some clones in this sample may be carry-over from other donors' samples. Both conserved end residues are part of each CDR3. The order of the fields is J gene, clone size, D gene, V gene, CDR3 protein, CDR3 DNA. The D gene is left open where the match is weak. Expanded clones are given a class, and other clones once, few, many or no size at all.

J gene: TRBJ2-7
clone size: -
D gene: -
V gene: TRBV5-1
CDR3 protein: CASSLAGTGGAEQYF
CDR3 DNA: TGCGCCAGCAGCTTGGCCGGGACGGGGGGCGCCGAGCAGTACTTC

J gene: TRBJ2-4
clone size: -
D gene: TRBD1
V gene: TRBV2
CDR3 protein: CASLTGGSKNIQYF
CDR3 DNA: TGTGCCAGCCTGACAGGGGGATCCAAAAACATTCAGTACTTC

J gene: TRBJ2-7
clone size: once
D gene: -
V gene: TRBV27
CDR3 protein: CASSLEGRTYDEQYF
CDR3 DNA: TGTGCCAGCAGTTTAGAGGGCAGAACTTACGATGAGCAGTACTTC

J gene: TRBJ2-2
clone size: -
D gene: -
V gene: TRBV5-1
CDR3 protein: CASSLATGTNTGELFF
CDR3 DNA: TGCGCCAGCAGCTTGGCGACAGGGACTAACACCGGGGAGCTGTTTTTT

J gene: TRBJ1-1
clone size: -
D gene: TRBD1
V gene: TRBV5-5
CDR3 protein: CASRYQQGMNTEAFF
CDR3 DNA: TGTGCCAGCAGGTATCAACAGGGGATGAACACTGAAGCTTTCTTT

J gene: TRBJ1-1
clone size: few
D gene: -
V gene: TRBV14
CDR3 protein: CASSQSYNTEAFF
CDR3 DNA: TGTGCCAGCAGCCAAAGCTACAACACTGAAGCTTTCTTT

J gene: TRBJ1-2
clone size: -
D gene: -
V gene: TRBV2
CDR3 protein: CASGDDRAYYGYTF
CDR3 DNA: TGTGCCAGCGGGGATGACAGAGCTTACTATGGCTACACCTTC

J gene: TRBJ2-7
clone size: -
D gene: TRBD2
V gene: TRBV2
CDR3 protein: CASSVPSGQSYEQYF
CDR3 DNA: TGTGCCAGCAGTGTGCCTAGCGGCCAATCCTACGAGCAGTACTTC

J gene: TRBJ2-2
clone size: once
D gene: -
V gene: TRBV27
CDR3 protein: CASRRNTGELFF
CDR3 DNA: TGTGCCAGCCGGAGGAACACCGGGGAGCTGTTTTTT

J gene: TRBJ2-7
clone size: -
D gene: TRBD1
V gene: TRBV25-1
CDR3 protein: CASSEIGTGVFEQYF
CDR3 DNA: TGTGCCAGCAGTGAAATCGGGACAGGGGTGTTCGAGCAGTACTTC

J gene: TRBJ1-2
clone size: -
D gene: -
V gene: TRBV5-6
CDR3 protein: CASSLVDAYGYTF
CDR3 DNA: TGTGCCAGCAGCTTGGTAGACGCCTATGGCTACACCTTC

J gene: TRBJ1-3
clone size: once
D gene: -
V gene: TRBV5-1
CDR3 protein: CASSLTGGNTIYF
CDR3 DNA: TGCGCCAGCAGCTTGACAGGGGGAAACACCATATATTTT

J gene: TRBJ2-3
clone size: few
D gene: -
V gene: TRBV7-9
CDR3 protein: CALGGGVSSTDTQYF
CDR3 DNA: TGTGCCCTGGGAGGGGGAGTATCTTCAACAGATACGCAGTATTTT

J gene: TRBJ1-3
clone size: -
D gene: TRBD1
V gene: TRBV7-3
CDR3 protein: CASSLDRGVFGNTIYF
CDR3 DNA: TGTGCCAGCAGCCTTGACAGGGGCGTTTTTGGAAACACCATATATTTT

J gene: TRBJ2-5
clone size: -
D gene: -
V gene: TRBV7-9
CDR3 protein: CASSLGVQETQYF
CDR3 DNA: TGTGCCAGCAGCTTAGGGGTCCAAGAGACCCAGTACTTC

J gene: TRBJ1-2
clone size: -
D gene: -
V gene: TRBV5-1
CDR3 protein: CASSRLESQWGYTF
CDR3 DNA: TGCGCCAGCAGCCGTCTCGAGTCTCAATGGGGCTACACCTTC

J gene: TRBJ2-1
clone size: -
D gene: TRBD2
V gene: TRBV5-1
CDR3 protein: CASSAGLGTQFF
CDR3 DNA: TGCGCCAGCAGTGCCGGACTAGGGACGCAGTTCTTC

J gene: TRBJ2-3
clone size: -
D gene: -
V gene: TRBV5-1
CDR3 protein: CASSFPGEDTQYF
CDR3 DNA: TGCGCCAGCAGCTTCCCGGGTGAAGATACGCAGTATTTT